Sequencing of this TCR beta chain was carried out in a study of beta chain features in type 1 diabetes. Sorted populations were all over 95% pure. The whole isolated RNA underwent reverse transcription, so sequencing captured expressed TCRB transcripts. Sequenced by immunoSEQ multiplex PCR; TCRdb stores in-frame clones only, minus some. This table holds a few hundred thousand clones, 27% found once. The CDR3 has 17 residues. Whole-study findings and limits: A moderate, significant TCRB CDR3 shortening appeared in type 1 diabetes across four CD4+ subsets.

Note on this clone: Its target is not known.

The J gene is TRBJ2-5, the V gene TRBV21-1; TRBD2, the table's D call, was not compared with the DNA. TRBV21-1 is reported as a pseudogene. What was sequenced was central memory CD4+ T cells from blood. The receptor's source is a man aged 30-40 years in good health. The CDR3 coding sequence is TGTGCCAGCAGCAGGACCGCCGTACTAGCGGAGCAAGAGACCCAGTACTTC. This codes for CASSRTAVLAEQETQYF.